This entry describes one T cell receptor (beta chain). Its target is not known. The CDR3 totals 13 residues. V dropped 6 bases and J dropped 16; count of bases not matched to a gene: 14. Germline CDR1 reads MNHEY; CDR2 reads SVGAGI. Time point: patch test 1, 2 weeks after DPC sensitization. Treatment denoted: therapeutic diphenylcyclopropenone sensitization with weekly scalp DPC. The sample belongs to a study of human T cells and chemical hapten exposure. Study-level information: Mainly, slight library volume differences in the pool made TCR yields vary.

Study findings and constraints: The presence of alopecia in the donors means their immune response may differ from healthy people's.

TCRdb passed the RACE reads through MiXCR, listing each CDR3 protein once. Of roughly 180,000 distinct CDR3 sequences listed, about a fifth were seen once; the top ten hold approximately 6.7%. The specimen was whole blood, collected in connection with sensitization to the hapten diphenylcyclopropenone (DPC). The clonotype originates from a woman aged 45-65 years with alopecia areata. Some clones in this sample may be carry-over from other donors' samples. The V gene is TRBV6-5, the J gene TRBJ2-1; 8 bases are a match to TRBD2. The CDR3, as DNA: TGTGCCAGCAGCGCCGTGACTAGCGAGAGGAAATTCTTC. Its translation is CASSAVTSERKFF.